The next 25 T cell receptor beta chains were all read from a single sample in a study of blood T cell repertoires in COVID-19. Measured with immunoSEQ multiplex PCR; TCRdb has only the in-frame clones, and not every one. This table holds some 200,000 clones, more than 80% found once. Sequencing input: peripheral blood. The receptor set was obtained from a woman aged 40 to 55 with COVID-19, enrolled during active disease.

This rearrangement joins TRBV10-2 to TRBJ2-7; D remains ambiguous. CDR3 size: 12 residues. Germline CDR1 is WSHSY and CDR2 is SAAADI. Trimming removed 2 bases from V and 7 bases from J, with 9 bases in between. The CDR3 here is CASSEIVWEQYF. The CDR3 bases are TGCGCCAGCAGTGAGATAGTTTGGGAGCAGTACTTC.

V and J are TRBV12-3 or TRBV12-4 and TRBJ1-5, with a weak D call TRBD1 (6 bases). V lost 4 bases and J 5 bases, leaving 6 bases between the germline ends. CDR3 length: 12 amino acids. The CDR3 DNA is TGTGCCAGCAGTTGGGGGCATCAGCCCCAGCATTTT. This codes for CASSWGHQPQHF.

The gene calls are TRBV14 and TRBJ2-3, with D perhaps TRBD2 (6 bases). Germline CDR1 SGHDN, CDR2 FVKESK. This CDR3 spans 15 amino acids. V shed 4 bases and J shed 3 bases, with 14 bases lying between them. CDR3 sequence: CASSLRGLGTDTQYF. The CDR3 DNA reads as TGTGCCAGCAGCCTCCGGGGACTGGGTACAGATACGCAGTATTTT.

The chain uses TRBV19 and TRBJ1-5; TRBD1 agrees at 8 bases. This CDR3 contains 14 residues. CDR1 and CDR2 from the germline V gene are LNHDA and SQIVND (reference sequence). J gave up 4 bases and V 4 bases, and 3 bases lay outside the gene matches. Written as DNA, the CDR3 is TGTGCCAGTAGTAGGGGACAGGTAAATCAGCCCCAGCATTTT. The encoded protein is CASSRGQVNQPQHF.

This chain joins TRBV27 and TRBJ2-5; TRBD2 agrees at 10 bases. V was pared by 6 bases and J by 2 bases, with 6 bases of the junction left unmatched. The CDR3 totals 15 residues. Germline V gives CDR1 MNHEY, CDR2 SMNVEV (reference sequence). Here the CDR3 reads CASSPELAGQETQYF. In DNA, the CDR3 is TGTGCCAGCAGCCCTGAACTAGCGGGACAAGAGACCCAGTACTTC.

This rearrangement joins TRBV9 to TRBJ2-5; perhaps TRBD2 as D (6 bases). V was pared by 7 bases and J by 5 bases, with 15 bases between. Germline loops: CDR1 SGDLS, CDR2 YYNGEE. The CDR3 consists of 13 residues. As DNA, the CDR3 is TGTGCCAGCTCCCGGGGGAGCGTGGAGACCCAGTACTTC. Its translation is CASSRGSVETQYF.

This clone was observed once. The V and J genes are TRBV11-2 and TRBJ2-3, with D maybe TRBD2 (7 bases). The CDR3 totals 16 residues. Trimming took off 4 bases at V and 2 bases at J, with 16 bases between the two ends. Germline CDR1 and CDR2: SGHAT and FQNNGV. The CDR3 nucleotides read TGTGCCAGCAGCTCAGGTGGGGGGGCCTTCACAGATACGCAGTATTTT. It yields the protein CASSSGGGAFTDTQYF.

V is TRBV12-2 and J is TRBJ2-5; the DNA was not used to check the table's D call, TRBD2. TRBV12-2 is annotated as a pseudogene. CDR3 length: 17 amino acids. DNA of the CDR3: TGTGCAAGTCGCCTGGGGACTAGAGTTTCGGAGGGGGAGACCCAGTACTTC. This gives the protein CASRLGTRVSEGETQYF.

The chain joins TRBV5-8 to TRBJ1-2; tentative D call: TRBD1 (6 bases). CDR3 size: 13 residues. With 0 bases removed from V and 5 bases from J, the gap between germline ends came to 8 bases. Per the germline V gene, CDR1 is SGHTS and CDR2 is YDEGEE. Written as DNA, the CDR3 is TGTGCCAGCAGCTTGGACAGGGTTTATGGCTACACCTTC. Protein: CASSLDRVYGYTF.

This chain links TRBV21-1 with TRBJ1-2; the table assigns TRBD1, which was not confirmed against the DNA. TRBV21-1 is described as a pseudogene. This CDR3 contains 16 residues. This chain's CDR3 is CASPEDRNPTNYGYTF. In DNA form, the CDR3 reads TGTGCCAGCCCCGAGGACAGGAACCCGACTAACTATGGCTACACCTTC.

This chain links TRBV30 with TRBJ1-1; D may be TRBD1 (6 bases). Trimming cost V 2 bases and J 8 bases, with 12 bases left between them. Germline CDR1 and CDR2: GTSNPN and SVGIG (reference sequence). This CDR3 is 12 amino acids long. CDR3 bases: TGTGCCTGGAGTAAGGGGACACTAGAAGCTTTCTTT. It translates to CAWSKGTLEAFF. Using reference TRBV30 and TRBJ1-1 for the parts outside the CDR3, the full variable domain is SQTIHQWPATLVQPVGSPLSLECTVEGTSNPNLYWYRQAAGRGLQLLFYSVGIGQISSEVPQNLSASRPQDRQFILSSKKLLLSDSGFYLCAWSKGTLEAFFGQGTRLTVV.

This chain links TRBV5-1 with TRBJ2-1; D is unresolved. The ends were cut back, 0 bases at V and 5 bases at J, with 9 bases in the middle. Germline V gene lookup returns CDR1 SGHRS and CDR2 YFSETQ. The CDR3 contains 14 residues. CDR3 sequence: CASSLGLNNNEQFF. CDR3 DNA sequence: TGCGCCAGCAGCTTGGGGTTAAACAACAATGAGCAGTTCTTC.

With regard to this clone: Compared with germline, one end of the junction differs, possibly owing to a read error. J is TRBJ2-1 and V is TRBV5-6; D unresolved. Germline V CDR1 and CDR2: SGHDT, YYEEEE. The CDR3 covers 12 residues. The CDR3 loop reads CASSLAGSRFIF. As DNA, the CDR3 is TGTGCCAGCAGCTTGGCGGGTTCGCGGTTTATCTTC.

The chain couples TRBV27 to TRBJ1-2; 12 bases agree with TRBD1. Germline values: CDR1 MNHEY, CDR2 SMNVEV (reference sequence). V lost 0 bases, J lost 6 bases, and 11 bases stayed unmatched. The length of the CDR3 is 18 residues. In nucleotides, the CDR3 is TGTGCCAGCAGTTTATCCCCGGGACAGGGGGCGATGGTAGATGGCTACACCTTC. Its translation is CASSLSPGQGAMVDGYTF.

This sequence joins TRBV4-2 and TRBJ1-1; a possible D gene is TRBD1 (5 bases). The length of the CDR3 is 17 residues. The V and J ends lost 1 base and 3 bases respectively, with 18 bases between them. Germline V gene data show CDR1 as LGHNA and CDR2 as YNFKEQ. The CDR3 coding sequence is TGTGCCAGCAGCCAAGTGGGGGGGTTAGGGGATGACACTGAAGCTTTCTTT. Its protein product is CASSQVGGLGDDTEAFF.

The chain employs TRBV18 and TRBJ2-1; 9 bases are a match to TRBD2. The germline gives CDR1 KGHSH, CDR2 LQKENI. V lost 0 bases to trimming and J lost 5 bases; unmatched junction nucleotides: 5. The CDR3 consists of 16 residues. CDR3 region: CASSPPKAGGNNEQFF. For the CDR3, the DNA is TGTGCCAGCTCACCACCGAAAGCGGGGGGTAACAATGAGCAGTTCTTC. Full variable domain (missing parts from reference TRBV18 and TRBJ2-1): NAGVMQNPRHLVRRRGQEARLRCSPMKGHSHVYWYRQLPEEGLKFMVYLQKENIIDESGMPKERFSAEFPKEGPSILRIQQVVRGDSAAYFCASSPPKAGGNNEQFFGPGTRLTVL.

V and J are TRBV25-1 and TRBJ2-3, with a weak D call TRBD2 (5 bases). CDR1 is MGHDK and CDR2 is SYGVNS in the germline V gene. V was pared by 3 bases and J by 5 bases, with 15 bases between. The CDR3 runs to 15 residues. CDR3 residues: CASSDPSKGLDTQYF. The CDR3, as DNA: TGTGCCAGCAGTGACCCTAGCAAGGGTTTAGATACGCAGTATTTT.

This chain connects TRBV7-8 to TRBJ2-7, with 8 positions matching TRBD2. There are 13 residues in the CDR3. Germline CDR1 is SGHVS and CDR2 is FQNEAQ. The J segment lost 3 bases and the V segment lost 7 bases, leaving 5 bases of the junction unmatched. The CDR3 region is CASTGGGFYEQYF. The CDR3 bases are TGTGCCAGCACCGGGGGGGGTTTCTACGAGCAGTACTTC.

The chain combines TRBV30 with TRBJ1-5, with a weak D call TRBD1 (5 bases). The CDR3 runs 15 residues. Trimming removed 2 bases from V and 4 bases from J, with 15 bases in between. Germline CDR1 reads GTSNPN; CDR2 reads SVGIG (reference sequence). The CDR3 DNA reads as TGTGCCTGGAGTCGTGATGGGACTGGTAATCAGCCCCAGCATTTT. It codes for CAWSRDGTGNQPQHF.

This sequence joins TRBV7-2 and TRBJ2-5; 12 positions match TRBD2. The J segment lost 5 bases and the V segment lost 5 bases, leaving 9 bases of the junction unmatched. This CDR3 comprises 16 residues. CDR1 and CDR2 from the germline V gene are SGHTA and FQGNSA. DNA for the CDR3: TGTGCCAGCAGCCAGTCTAGCGGGGGGGCTTGGGAGACCCAGTACTTC. Translated, it gives CASSQSSGGAWETQYF.

This clone was seen at least ten times. The chain combines TRBV7-8 with TRBJ1-5; the D is unclear. This CDR3 has 12 residues. CDR1 and CDR2 (germline): SGHVS, FQNEAQ. V lost 0 bases, J lost 6 bases, and 3 bases lay in between. CDR3 sequence: CASSLAIQPQHF. The CDR3 nucleotides are TGTGCCAGCAGCTTAGCCATTCAGCCCCAGCATTTT.

This chain links TRBV9 with TRBJ2-3; D is perhaps TRBD1 (5 bases). CDR1 and CDR2 from the germline V gene are SGDLS and YYNGEE. The CDR3 covers 16 residues. Trimming took off 0 bases at V and 0 bases at J, with 11 bases between the two ends. CDR3 protein: CASSVEVGHSTDTQYF. Here the CDR3 DNA reads TGTGCCAGCAGCGTAGAGGTGGGGCATAGCACAGATACGCAGTATTTT.

The chain employs TRBV28 and TRBJ2-7, with 9 bases identical to TRBD2. There are 15 residues in the CDR3. Trimming removed 5 bases from V and 4 bases from J; junction bases left unmatched: 9. CDR1 is MDHEN, CDR2 SYDVKM, per germline. The CDR3 DNA is TGTGCCAGCAGTAAGACTAGCGGCCTACGATACGAGCAGTACTTC. This gives the protein CASSKTSGLRYEQYF. Full variable domain (rest looked up from reference TRBV28 and TRBJ2-7): DVKVTQSSRYLVKRTGEKVFLECVQDMDHENMFWYRQDPGLGLRLIYFSYDVKMKEKGDIPEGYSVSREKKERFSLILESASTNQTSMYLCASSKTSGLRYEQYFGPGTRLTVT.

This clone occurred once. The J gene is TRBJ1-5, the V gene TRBV5-3; no clear D gene. TRBV5-3 is an open reading frame whose function is uncertain. CDR3 length equals 16 residues. Trimming shortened V by 0 bases and J by 2 bases, and 12 bases separated the two germline ends. The CDR3 here is CARSLGPRGRNQPQHF. CDR3 bases: TGTGCCAGAAGCTTGGGACCCCGAGGCCGCAATCAGCCCCAGCATTTT.

V gene TRBV7-6 combines with J gene TRBJ1-1, with 7 bases lining up with TRBD1. The CDR3 is made up of 15 amino acids. Germline-derived CDR1 and CDR2 are SGHVS and FNYEAQ. The junction had 11 bases not matched to a gene; V was cut back by 5 bases and J by 5 bases. The CDR3 protein is CASSLRTGQGTEAFF. The CDR3 nucleotides read TGTGCCAGCAGCCTCCGGACAGGCCAGGGGACTGAAGCTTTCTTT.